This T cell receptor (beta chain) was profiled in a study of blood T cell repertoires in COVID-19. Whole-study context: Sample material is recorded as cDNA or gDNA derived from T cells, B-cell-depleted T cells, or PBMCs.

Seattle researchers signed up patients amid active infection and tracked them longitudinally. The CDR3 length is 13 residues. V gave up 4 bases and J gave up 7 bases; unmatched junction bases: 3. The germline CDR1 and CDR2 sequences are GTSNPN and SVGIG (reference sequence). Authors' methods: Amplification with reference gene primers provided the estimates of nucleated cell counts. Generated by immunoSEQ multiplex PCR, the TCRdb table keeps only in-frame clones and is missing some. The V and J calls and clone size come from that table; D and trimming were worked out from the DNA. The profile shows approximately 290,000 clones, just over 90% of them singletons.

This chain links TRBV30 with TRBJ2-1; 11 nucleotides agree with TRBD2. The sequencing input was peripheral blood. This sequence was found in a woman younger than 45 with COVID-19, enrolled during active disease. CDR3 in DNA: TGTGCCTGGATAGCGGGAGGGGTGAATGAGCAGTTCTTC. Encoded protein: CAWIAGGVNEQFF.